Here is one TCR beta chain with its context. Only in-frame clones appear in the TCRdb table, and some are missing; sequencing was by immunoSEQ multiplex PCR. The table records a few hundred thousand clones, over 80% of them present only once. All exposed participants met a person with COVID-19 within 2 weeks before entering the study. This entry comes from a study of blood T cell repertoires in COVID-19. Study-level background: Acute and convalescent COVID-19 samples came from the United States, Italy and Spain.

This CDR3 is 15 amino acids long. V gave up 4 bases and J gave up 9 bases; unmatched junction bases: 11. Germline assignment: CDR1 MGHRA and CDR2 YSYEKL. The sequenced sample was PBMCs or T cells enriched from blood (not recorded which). The V gene is TRBV4-1, the J gene TRBJ2-2, with 7 bases matching TRBD1. The source of this sequence is a woman in her 40s who had been exposed to COVID-19. The DNA of the CDR3 is TGCGCCAGCAGCCCTGGACAGGCTTGGACCCGGGAGCTGTTTTTT. Amino acid sequence: CASSPGQAWTRELFF.